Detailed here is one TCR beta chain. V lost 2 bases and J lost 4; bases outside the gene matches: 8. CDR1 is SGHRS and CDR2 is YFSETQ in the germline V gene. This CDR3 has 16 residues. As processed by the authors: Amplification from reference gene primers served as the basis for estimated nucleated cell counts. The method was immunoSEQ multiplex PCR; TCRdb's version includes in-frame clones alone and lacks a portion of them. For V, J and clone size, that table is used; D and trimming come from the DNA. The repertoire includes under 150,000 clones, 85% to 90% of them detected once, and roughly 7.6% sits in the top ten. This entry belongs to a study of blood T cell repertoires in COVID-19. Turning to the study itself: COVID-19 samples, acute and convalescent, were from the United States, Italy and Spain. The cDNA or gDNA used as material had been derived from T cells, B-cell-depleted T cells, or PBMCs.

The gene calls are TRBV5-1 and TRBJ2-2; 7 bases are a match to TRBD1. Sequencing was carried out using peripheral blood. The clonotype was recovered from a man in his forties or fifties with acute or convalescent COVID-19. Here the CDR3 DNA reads TGCGCCAGCAGCTTCCGGACAGGTTTCTCCACCGGGGAGCTGTTTTTT. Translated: CASSFRTGFSTGELFF.